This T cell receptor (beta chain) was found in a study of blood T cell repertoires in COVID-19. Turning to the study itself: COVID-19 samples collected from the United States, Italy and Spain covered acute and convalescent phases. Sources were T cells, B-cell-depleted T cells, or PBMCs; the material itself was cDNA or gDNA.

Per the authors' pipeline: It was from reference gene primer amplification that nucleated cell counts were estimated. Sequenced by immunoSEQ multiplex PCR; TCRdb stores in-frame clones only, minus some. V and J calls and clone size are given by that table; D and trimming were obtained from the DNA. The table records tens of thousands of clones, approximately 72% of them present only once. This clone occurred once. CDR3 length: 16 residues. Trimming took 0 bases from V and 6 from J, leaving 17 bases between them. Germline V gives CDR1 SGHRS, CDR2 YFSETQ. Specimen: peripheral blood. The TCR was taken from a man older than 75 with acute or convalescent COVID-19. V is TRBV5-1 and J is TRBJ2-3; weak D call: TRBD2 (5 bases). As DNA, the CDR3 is TGCGCCAGCAGCTTGGGGGGTAGCCGGGGAGTGGATACGCAGTATTTT. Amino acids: CASSLGGSRGVDTQYF. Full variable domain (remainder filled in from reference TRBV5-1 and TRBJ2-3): KAGVTQTPRYLIKTRGQQVTLSCSPISGHRSVSWYQQTPGQGLQFLFEYFSETQRNKGNFPGRFSGRQFSNSRSEMNVSTLELGDSALYLCASSLGGSRGVDTQYFGPGTRLTVL.